The rows below give T cell receptor beta chains drawn from one sample of a study of regulatory T cells in long-lasting Graves disease. From the multiplex PCR reads, TCRdb called clonotypes with MiXCR, one entry per CDR3 protein. Of about 340,000 distinct CDR3 sequences in the sample, about 19% are singletons; the top ten hold 25% to 35%. Material: peripheral blood mononuclear cells (PBMCs), obtained when the disease was refractory, from a patient treated with antithyroid drugs. The receptors shown here come from a female donor with Graves disease. Each CDR3 is given with its conserved first and last residue. Fields, in order: V gene, J gene, D gene, clone size, CDR3 length, CDR3 protein, CDR3 DNA. D genes are given only for firm matches. Not all rows give a size; the values are once, few, many and, for expanded clones, a class.

>TRBV5-1|TRBJ1-2|-|few|13
CASSSYQYYGYTF
TGCGCCAGCAGCTCCTATCAATACTATGGCTACACCTTC
>TRBV5-1|TRBJ2-2|TRBD1|few|15
CASSEGQGNTGELFF
TGCGCCAGCAGTGAAGGACAGGGGAACACCGGGGAGCTGTTTTTT
>TRBV24-1|TRBJ2-7|-|many|10
CATTTGMQYF
TGTGCCACCACCACAGGGATGCAGTACTTC
>TRBV6-1|TRBJ1-1|-|many|16
CATKSDRRLLNTEAFF
TGTGCCACCAAATCGGACCGACGACTACTGAACACTGAAGCTTTCTTT
>TRBV12-3/TRBV12-4|TRBJ1-2|-|many|13
CASSLRAPYGYTF
TGTGCCAGCAGTTTACGGGCTCCCTATGGCTACACCTTC
>TRBV5-4|TRBJ2-7|TRBD2|many|14
CASSFGGGRNEQYF
TGTGCCAGCAGCTTCGGGGGAGGGCGCAACGAGCAGTACTTC
>TRBV11-2|TRBJ1-1|-|many|14
CASSSPRGPTEAFF
TGTGCCAGCAGCTCTCCCAGGGGACCTACTGAAGCTTTCTTT
>TRBV19|TRBJ1-5|-|-|14
CASSIPGRRQPQHF
TGTGCCAGTAGTATACCAGGGAGGCGTCAGCCCCAGCATTTT
>TRBV30|TRBJ1-5|-|few|14
CAWSVGSDNQPQHF
TGTGCCTGGAGTGTTGGGTCGGACAATCAGCCCCAGCATTTT
>TRBV7-8|TRBJ2-1|TRBD1|few|16
CASSSRGQGAYNEQFF
TGTGCCAGCAGCTCCAGGGGGCAGGGCGCCTACAATGAGCAGTTCTTC
>TRBV2|TRBJ2-7|TRBD1|many|15
CASSQDRVALNEQYF
TGTGCCAGCAGCCAGGACAGGGTAGCACTCAACGAGCAGTACTTC
>TRBV20-1|TRBJ2-7|-|-|14
CSARDPVSSYEQYF
TGCAGTGCTAGAGATCCGGTTTCCTCCTACGAGCAGTACTTC
>TRBV19|TRBJ1-3|-|-|15
CASSMRSGPGNTIYF
TGTGCCAGTAGTATGAGGAGTGGTCCTGGAAACACCATATATTTT
>TRBV30|TRBJ2-3|-|once|12
CAWSDSTDTQYF
TGTGCCTGGAGTGATAGCACAGATACGCAGTATTTT
>TRBV20-1|TRBJ1-1|-|many|12
CSAREGRTEAFF
TGCAGTGCTAGAGAAGGGCGCACTGAAGCTTTCTTT
>TRBV6-1|TRBJ1-5|-|many|14
CASKARRGNQPQHF
TGTGCCAGCAAGGCTCGGCGCGGCAATCAGCCCCAGCATTTT
>TRBV11-2|TRBJ1-2|-|many|18
CASSRQEAGPSSNYGYTF
TGTGCCAGCAGCCGCCAGGAGGCGGGGCCCTCTTCCAACTATGGCTACACCTTC
>TRBV6-1|TRBJ1-1|-|many|12
CATISGNTEAFF
TGTGCCACCATAAGTGGGAACACTGAAGCTTTCTTT
>TRBV27|TRBJ1-2|-|many|14
CASKGSGRVYGYTF
TGTGCCAGCAAGGGATCTGGCAGGGTTTATGGCTACACCTTC
>TRBV5-6|TRBJ2-5|-|many|15
CASSYGRMYQETQYF
TGTGCCAGCAGCTACGGACGGATGTACCAAGAGACCCAGTACTTC
>TRBV18|TRBJ1-5|-|many|14
CASSPSGGNQPQHF
TGTGCCAGCAGCCCAAGTGGGGGGAATCAGCCCCAGCATTTT
>TRBV5-6|TRBJ2-7|-|-|14
CASSLVGQDYEQYF
TGTGCCAGCAGCTTGGTAGGCCAGGACTACGAGCAGTACTTC
>TRBV20-1|TRBJ2-6|-|few|17
CSARDLQGSAGANVLTF
TGCAGTGCTAGAGATCTCCAGGGATCTGCTGGGGCCAACGTCCTGACTTTC
>TRBV6-1|TRBJ2-7|-|many|13
CASSEGTVYEQYF
TGTGCCAGCAGTGAAGGGACAGTCTACGAGCAGTACTTC
>TRBV28|TRBJ2-2|-|few|17
CASSFPLETVNTGELFF
TGTGCCAGCAGTTTTCCCCTTGAGACAGTAAACACCGGGGAGCTGTTTTTT
>TRBV28|TRBJ1-5|TRBD1|many|13
CASKDRGHQPQHF
TGTGCCAGCAAGGACAGGGGTCATCAGCCCCAGCATTTT
>TRBV13|TRBJ1-6|-|few|15
CASSLGGAYNSPLHF
TGTGCCAGCAGCTTAGGGGGGGCCTATAATTCACCCCTCCACTTT
>TRBV7-9|TRBJ2-3|-|-|13
CASSEGGTDTQYF
TGTGCCAGCTCTGAGGGGGGAACAGATACGCAGTATTTT
>TRBV10-3|TRBJ2-7|-|-|12
CAISDAGAVQYF
TGTGCCATCAGTGATGCGGGGGCGGTGCAGTACTTC
>TRBV5-1|TRBJ2-5|-|-|15
CASSLRYGDQETQYF
TGCGCCAGCAGCTTACGTTACGGGGATCAAGAGACCCAGTACTTC
>TRBV20-1|TRBJ2-7|-|many|13
CSAREGARPEQYF
TGCAGTGCTAGAGAAGGGGCTAGGCCCGAGCAGTACTTC